Following are 21 T cell receptor beta chains from one sample sequenced in a study of neoadjuvant anti-PD-1 for oral cavity cancer. This table comes from immunoSEQ multiplex PCR, and its TCRdb copy is limited to in-frame clones, with some not included. Of 15,000 or so clones listed, more than 60% were seen once; the top ten hold about 2.1%. The specimen comprised PBMCs, sampled before nivolumab (anti-PD-1) treatment. These receptors all stem from a person aged 40 to 85 with oral cavity squamous cell carcinoma.

This clone was recorded once. The genes are TRBV28 and TRBJ2-7, with D perhaps matching TRBD2 (6 bases). V was clipped by 7 bases and J by 1 base, with 14 bases between them. Germline CDR1 MDHEN, CDR2 SYDVKM. The CDR3 length is 14 residues. The CDR3 loop reads CASTSGGSSYEQYF. For the CDR3, the DNA is TGTGCCAGCACCTCCGGAGGGAGTTCCTACGAGCAGTACTTC.

The CDR3 sequence is CASSPHPSHEQFF. The CDR3 region has the DNA TGTGCCAGCAGCCCCCATCCTAGCCATGAGCAGTTCTTC. The chain has TRBV11-3 and TRBJ2-1; D possibly corresponds to TRBD2 (5 bases). Germline CDR1 SGHNT, CDR2 YENEEA. This CDR3 comprises 13 residues. V dropped 5 bases and J dropped 8 bases, with 13 bases sitting between them.

J is TRBJ1-6 and V is TRBV2; D remains ambiguous. V was shortened by 9 bases and J by 0 bases, with 6 bases between the two germline ends. Germline values: CDR1 SNHLY, CDR2 FYNNEI. The CDR3 extends over 13 amino acids. The CDR3: CASVYSYNSPLHF. CDR3 bases: TGTGCCAGTGTGTACTCCTATAATTCACCCCTCCACTTT.

This clone has just a few counts. The chain combines TRBV19 with TRBJ2-2, with 11 bases matching TRBD2. The germline gives CDR1 LNHDA, CDR2 SQIVND (reference sequence). The CDR3 is 15 residues long. Germline trimming cut 5 bases from V and 8 bases from J; bases unmatched to any gene: 7. As DNA, the CDR3 is TGTGCCAGTAGTCCTCGACTAGCGGGGATGGGGGAGCTGTTTTTT. This translates into CASSPRLAGMGELFF.

This chain connects TRBV4-1 to TRBJ2-1; possible D gene TRBD1, 5 bases. The CDR3 length is 14 residues. V shed 0 bases and J shed 4 bases, with 7 bases lying between them. Germline V gene sequence: CDR1 MGHRA, CDR2 YSYEKL. The CDR3 spells CASSQDRVYNEQFF. CDR3 sequence (DNA): TGCGCCAGCAGCCAAGACAGGGTATACAATGAGCAGTTCTTC.

V is TRBV4-2 and J is TRBJ1-5; 8 bases agree with TRBD1. CDR3 length: 16 residues. Germline loops: CDR1 LGHNA, CDR2 YNFKEQ. Trimming cost V 2 bases and J 0 bases; bases outside gene matches: 3. The CDR3 region has the DNA TGTGCCAGCAGCCAAAAGACAGGGGTTAGCAATCAGCCCCAGCATTTT. It is translated as CASSQKTGVSNQPQHF.

This clone was recorded a few times. The J gene is TRBJ1-1, the V gene TRBV14; TRBD1 is a possible D gene (5 bases). CDR3 length equals 16 residues. The germline V gene has CDR1 SGHDN and CDR2 FVKESK. V shed 2 bases and J shed 5 bases, with 18 bases lying between them. CDR3 coding DNA: TGTGCCAGCAGCCAAATTGACAGTCCGATAAGGACTGAAGCTTTCTTT. This gives the protein CASSQIDSPIRTEAFF. The whole variable domain, remainder taken from reference TRBV14 and TRBJ1-1, is EAGVTQFPSHSVIEKGQTVTLRCDPISGHDNLYWYRRVMGKEIKFLLHFVKESKQDESGMPNNRFLAERTGGTYSTLKVQPAELEDSGVYFCASSQIDSPIRTEAFFGQGTRLTVV.

This clone was observed a handful of times. V is TRBV7-2 and J is TRBJ2-2; D not certain. The germline gives CDR1 SGHTA, CDR2 FQGNSA. The CDR3 runs to 15 residues. Between the trimmed V and J ends, which lost 3 bases and 2 bases, there was a span of 10 bases. In nucleotides, the CDR3 is TGTGCCAGCAGCTTTACGGGCTTCAACACCGGGGAGCTGTTTTTT. Its translation is CASSFTGFNTGELFF.

The sample holds one count of this clone. The V and J genes are TRBV15 and TRBJ2-2; tentatively, D is TRBD2 (6 bases). Trimming took off 2 bases at V and 8 bases at J, with 24 bases between the two ends. This CDR3 comprises 18 residues. CDR1 and CDR2 from the germline V gene are LNHNV and YYDKDF (reference sequence). The CDR3 nucleotides read TGTGCCACCAGCAGACCCGGGACTCCAACTACTCGCAGAGGGGAGCTGTTTTTT. It is translated as CATSRPGTPTTRRGELFF.

The chain couples TRBV7-9 to TRBJ1-1, with D possibly being TRBD1 (5 bases). The germline V gene has CDR1 SEHNR and CDR2 FQNEAQ (reference sequence). The CDR3 is 16 amino acids. The ends were cut back, 5 bases at V and 5 bases at J, with 21 bases in the middle. CDR3: CASSQRRQGGGTEAFF. CDR3 coding DNA: TGTGCCAGCAGCCAGAGGCGGCAGGGAGGAGGGACTGAAGCTTTCTTT.

This rearrangement joins TRBV28 to TRBJ1-1; D remains ambiguous. Trimming pared 6 bases from V and 6 bases from J, leaving 8 bases between. CDR1 and CDR2 from the germline V gene are MDHEN and SYDVKM. There are 11 residues in the CDR3. The CDR3 region is CASRGKPEAFF. CDR3 in DNA: TGTGCCAGCAGGGGAAAGCCTGAAGCTTTCTTT.

This sequence joins TRBV5-4 and TRBJ2-1; 8 nucleotides match TRBD1. The CDR3 contains 15 residues. Germline trimming cut 6 bases from V and 6 bases from J; bases unmatched to any gene: 11. Per germline, CDR1 SGHNT and CDR2 YYREEE (reference sequence). CDR3 protein: CASINAGGAVNEQFF. The CDR3 DNA is TGTGCCAGCATCAATGCAGGGGGCGCGGTCAATGAGCAGTTCTTC.

This rearrangement joins TRBV11-3 to TRBJ2-1; TRBD2 matches 7 bases. V lost 1 base and J lost 0; bases outside the gene matches: 3. The CDR3 has 16 residues. Per the germline V gene, CDR1 is SGHNT and CDR2 is YENEEA. CDR3 sequence reads: CASSLGGGSSYNEQFF. The CDR3 DNA sequence: TGTGCCAGCAGCTTAGGCGGCGGGAGCTCCTACAATGAGCAGTTCTTC.

This clone turned up a few times. The chain is built from TRBV5-1 and TRBJ2-6; D gene ambiguous. V lost 6 bases to trimming and J lost 0 bases, with 10 bases between them. CDR1 is SGHRS and CDR2 is YFSETQ in the germline V gene. The CDR3 is 15 amino acids. Here the CDR3 DNA reads TGCGCCAGCACTCCCGACCTCTCTGGGGCCAACGTCCTGACTTTC. Amino acids: CASTPDLSGANVLTF.

V and J are TRBV7-8 and TRBJ2-1, with D possibly called TRBD1 or TRBD2 (5 bases each). The CDR3 length is 17 residues. Germline CDR1 is SGHVS and CDR2 is FQNEAQ. The germline V and J ends were trimmed by 5 bases and 6 bases, with 23 bases remaining between them. CDR3 DNA: TGTGCCAGCAGCCACGAAGTGGTTGGGGGAACCTCCAATGAGCAGTTCTTC. This translates into CASSHEVVGGTSNEQFF.

On this clone: Sequence at one end of the junction differs from germline and may be a read error. The chain combines TRBV13 with TRBJ2-6; D perhaps matches TRBD2 (5 bases). The germline V gene encodes CDR1 PRHDT and CDR2 FYEKMQ (reference sequence). The CDR3 is 15 residues long. The CDR3: CASSPGIGGSNVLTF. The CDR3 DNA reads as TGTGCCAGCAGCCCCGGGATAGGTGGGTCCAACGTCCTGACTTTC.

This clone was observed a few times. The chain recombines TRBV5-1 with TRBJ2-7; 11 nucleotides line up with TRBD2. This CDR3 spans 17 amino acids. Germline CDR1 and CDR2: SGHRS and YFSETQ. V trimming: 1 base; J trimming: 5 bases; junction bases outside the gene matches: 11. In nucleotides, the CDR3 is TGCGCCAGCAGCTTGCAGACGCTAGCGGGGGGAAGAGACGAGCAGTACTTC. It translates to CASSLQTLAGGRDEQYF.

The rearrangement uses TRBV6-5 and TRBJ1-1; D remains ambiguous. CDR3 length: 13 residues. V gave up 6 bases and J gave up 1 base, with 9 bases separating them. Per germline, CDR1 MNHEY and CDR2 SVGAGI. The CDR3, as DNA: TGTGCCAGCAGCCTCGAACCGAACACTGAAGCTTTCTTT. Protein sequence: CASSLEPNTEAFF.

The chain combines TRBV6-5 with TRBJ1-4; TRBD1 aligns across 7 bases. The germline CDR1 and CDR2 sequences are MNHEY and SVGAGI. Trimming took 4 bases from V and 8 from J; bases not matched to a gene: 1. The CDR3 loop spans 12 amino acids. Here the CDR3 DNA reads TGTGCCAGCAGTTCGGACAGGGAAAAACTGTTTTTT. It is translated as CASSSDREKLFF.

The chain is built from TRBV7-3 and TRBJ2-1; 9 bases align to TRBD2. This CDR3 is built from 15 residues. CDR1 and CDR2 (germline): SGHTA, FQGTGA. V was clipped by 5 bases and J by 6 bases; unmatched bases: 8. CDR3 coding DNA: TGTGCCAGCAGCCCAACTAGCGGGCTGGGCAATGAGCAGTTCTTC. It specifies CASSPTSGLGNEQFF.

This chain links TRBV7-9 with TRBJ1-1; 7 bases agree with TRBD1. J lost 1 base, V lost 5 bases, and 4 bases had no gene match. The CDR3 sequence is 14 residues long. Germline lookup yields CDR1 SEHNR and CDR2 FQNEAQ (reference sequence). Here the CDR3 DNA reads TGTGCCAGCAGCCCAGGGACAGCGAACACTGAAGCTTTCTTT. Translation gives CASSPGTANTEAFF.